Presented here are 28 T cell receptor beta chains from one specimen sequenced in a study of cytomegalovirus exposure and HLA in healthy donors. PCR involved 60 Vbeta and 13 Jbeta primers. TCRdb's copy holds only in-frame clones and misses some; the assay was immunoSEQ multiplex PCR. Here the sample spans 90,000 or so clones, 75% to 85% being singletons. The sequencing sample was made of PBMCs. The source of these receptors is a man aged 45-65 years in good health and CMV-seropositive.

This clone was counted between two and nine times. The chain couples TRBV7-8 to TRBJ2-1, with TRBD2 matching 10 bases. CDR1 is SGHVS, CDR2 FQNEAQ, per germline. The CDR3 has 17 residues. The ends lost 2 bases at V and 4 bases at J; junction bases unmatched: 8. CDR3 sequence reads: CASSLIPGLARYNEQFF. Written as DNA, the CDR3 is TGTGCCAGCAGCTTAATCCCGGGACTAGCGAGGTACAATGAGCAGTTCTTC.

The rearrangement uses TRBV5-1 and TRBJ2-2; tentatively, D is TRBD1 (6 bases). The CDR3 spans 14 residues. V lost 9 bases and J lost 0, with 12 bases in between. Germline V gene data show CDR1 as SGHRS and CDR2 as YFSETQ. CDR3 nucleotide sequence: TGCGCCACCTCGAGGACAGCGAACACCGGGGAGCTGTTTTTT. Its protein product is CATSRTANTGELFF.

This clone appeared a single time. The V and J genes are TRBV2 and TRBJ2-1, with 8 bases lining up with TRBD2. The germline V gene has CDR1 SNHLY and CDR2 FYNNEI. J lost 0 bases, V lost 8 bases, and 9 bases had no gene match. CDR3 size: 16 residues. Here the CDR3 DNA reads TGTGCCAGCCTGACTAGCGAGAAGAGCTCCTACAATGAGCAGTTCTTC. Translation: CASLTSEKSSYNEQFF.

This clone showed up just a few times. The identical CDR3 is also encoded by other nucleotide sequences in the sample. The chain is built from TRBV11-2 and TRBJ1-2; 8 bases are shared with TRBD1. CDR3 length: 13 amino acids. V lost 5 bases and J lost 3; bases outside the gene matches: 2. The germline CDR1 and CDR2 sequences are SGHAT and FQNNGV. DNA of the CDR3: TGTGCCAGCAGCCCGGACAGGGACTATGGCTACACCTTC. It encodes CASSPDRDYGYTF.

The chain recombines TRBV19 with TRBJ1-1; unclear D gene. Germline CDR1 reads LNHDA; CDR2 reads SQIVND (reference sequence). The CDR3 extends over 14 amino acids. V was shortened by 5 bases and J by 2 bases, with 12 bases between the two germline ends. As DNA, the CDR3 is TGTGCCAGTAGTGACGGTCGGGTTAACACTGAAGCTTTCTTT. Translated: CASSDGRVNTEAFF.

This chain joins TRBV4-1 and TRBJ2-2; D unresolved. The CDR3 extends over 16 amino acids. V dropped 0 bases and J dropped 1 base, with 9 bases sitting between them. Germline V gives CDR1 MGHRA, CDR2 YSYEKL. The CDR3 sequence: CASSQDGQVNTGELFF. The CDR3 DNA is TGCGCCAGCAGCCAAGATGGCCAGGTGAACACCGGGGAGCTGTTTTTT.

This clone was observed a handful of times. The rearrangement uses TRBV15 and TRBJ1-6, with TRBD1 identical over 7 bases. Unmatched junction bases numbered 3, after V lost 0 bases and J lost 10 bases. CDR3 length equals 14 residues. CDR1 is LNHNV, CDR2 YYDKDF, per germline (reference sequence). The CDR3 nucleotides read TGTGCCACCAGCAGAGACAGGGGGAACTCACCCCTCCACTTT. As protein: CATSRDRGNSPLHF.

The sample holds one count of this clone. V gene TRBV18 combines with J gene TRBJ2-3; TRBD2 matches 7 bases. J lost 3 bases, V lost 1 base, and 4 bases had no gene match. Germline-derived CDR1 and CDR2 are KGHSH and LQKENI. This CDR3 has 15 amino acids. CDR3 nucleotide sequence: TGTGCCAGCTCACCACGCGGGAGTGGTACAGATACGCAGTATTTT. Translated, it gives CASSPRGSGTDTQYF.

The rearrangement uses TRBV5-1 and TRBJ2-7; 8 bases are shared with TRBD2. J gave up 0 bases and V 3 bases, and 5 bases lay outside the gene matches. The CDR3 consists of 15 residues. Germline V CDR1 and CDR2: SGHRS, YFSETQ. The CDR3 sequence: CASSSIAGSSYEQYF. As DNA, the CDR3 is TGCGCCAGCAGCTCAATAGCGGGGAGCTCCTACGAGCAGTACTTC.

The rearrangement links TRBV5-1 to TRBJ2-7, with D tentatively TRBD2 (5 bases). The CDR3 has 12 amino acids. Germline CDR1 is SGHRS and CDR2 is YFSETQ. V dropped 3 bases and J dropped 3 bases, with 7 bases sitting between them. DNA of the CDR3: TGCGCCAGCAGCTACGACTACTACGAGCAGTACTTC. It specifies CASSYDYYEQYF. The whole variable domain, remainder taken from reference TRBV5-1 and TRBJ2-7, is KAGVTQTPRYLIKTRGQQVTLSCSPISGHRSVSWYQQTPGQGLQFLFEYFSETQRNKGNFPGRFSGRQFSNSRSEMNVSTLELGDSALYLCASSYDYYEQYFGPGTRLTVT.

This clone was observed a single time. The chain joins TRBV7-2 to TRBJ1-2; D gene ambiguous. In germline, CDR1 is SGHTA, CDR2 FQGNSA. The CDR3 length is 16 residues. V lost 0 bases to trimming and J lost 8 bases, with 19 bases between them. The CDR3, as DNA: TGTGCCAGCAGCTTAGCGCTGGGTCAGGCCGGGGAAGGCTACACCTTC. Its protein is CASSLALGQAGEGYTF.

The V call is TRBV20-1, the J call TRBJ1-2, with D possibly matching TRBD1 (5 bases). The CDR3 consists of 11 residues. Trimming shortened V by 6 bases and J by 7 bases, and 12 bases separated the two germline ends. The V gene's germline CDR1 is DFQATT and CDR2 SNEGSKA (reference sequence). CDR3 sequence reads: CSAAGGGGYTF. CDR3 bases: TGCAGTGCAGCGGGGGGTGGTGGCTACACCTTC.

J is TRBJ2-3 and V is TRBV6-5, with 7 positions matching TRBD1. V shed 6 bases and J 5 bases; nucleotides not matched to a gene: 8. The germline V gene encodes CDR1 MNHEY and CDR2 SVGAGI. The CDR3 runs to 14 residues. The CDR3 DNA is TGTGCCAGCAGACCAGACAGGGCCAGAGATACGCAGTATTTT. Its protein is CASRPDRARDTQYF.

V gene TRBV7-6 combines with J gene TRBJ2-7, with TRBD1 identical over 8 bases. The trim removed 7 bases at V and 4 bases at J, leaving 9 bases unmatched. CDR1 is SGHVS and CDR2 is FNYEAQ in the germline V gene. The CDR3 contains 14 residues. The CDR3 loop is CASTPRQGAYEQYF. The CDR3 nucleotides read TGTGCCAGCACCCCACGGCAGGGGGCTTACGAGCAGTACTTC.

CDR3 sequence (DNA): TGTGCCAGCAGCTTAGTTCAGGGCTCCTACGAGCAGTACTTC. Protein: CASSLVQGSYEQYF. The genes are TRBV7-2 and TRBJ2-5; a weak D match, TRBD1 (5 bases). The end of the DNA is better explained by TRBJ2-7, so the J call may be wrong. CDR3 length equals 14 residues. Germline loops: CDR1 SGHTA, CDR2 FQGNSA.

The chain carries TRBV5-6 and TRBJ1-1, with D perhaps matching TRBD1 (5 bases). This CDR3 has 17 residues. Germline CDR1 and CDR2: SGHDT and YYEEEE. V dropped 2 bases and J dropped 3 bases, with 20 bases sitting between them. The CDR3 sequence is CASSFYSLKGMHTEAFF. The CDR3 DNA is TGTGCCAGCAGCTTTTACTCTTTAAAGGGGATGCACACTGAAGCTTTCTTT.

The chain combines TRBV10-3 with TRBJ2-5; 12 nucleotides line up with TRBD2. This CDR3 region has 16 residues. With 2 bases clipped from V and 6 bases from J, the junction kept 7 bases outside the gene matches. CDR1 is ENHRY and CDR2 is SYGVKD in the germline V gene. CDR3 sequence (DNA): TGTGCCATCAGTGAGGCGGCGACTAGCGGGGGAAAGACCCAGTACTTC. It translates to CAISEAATSGGKTQYF.

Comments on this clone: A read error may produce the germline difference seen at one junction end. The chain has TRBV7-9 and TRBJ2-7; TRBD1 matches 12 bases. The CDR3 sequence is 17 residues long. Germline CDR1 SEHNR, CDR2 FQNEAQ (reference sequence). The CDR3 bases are TGTTCCAGCATTCCGGGACAGGGGGCTTCAGGGACCTACGAGCAGTACTTC. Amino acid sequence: CSSIPGQGASGTYEQYF.

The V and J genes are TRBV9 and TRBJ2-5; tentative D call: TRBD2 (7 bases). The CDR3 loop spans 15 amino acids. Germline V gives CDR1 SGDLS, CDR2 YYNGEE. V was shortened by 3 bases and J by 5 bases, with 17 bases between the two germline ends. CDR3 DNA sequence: TGTGCCAGCAGCGCATCACAGGGAGGGGTGGAGACCCAGTACTTC. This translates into CASSASQGGVETQYF.

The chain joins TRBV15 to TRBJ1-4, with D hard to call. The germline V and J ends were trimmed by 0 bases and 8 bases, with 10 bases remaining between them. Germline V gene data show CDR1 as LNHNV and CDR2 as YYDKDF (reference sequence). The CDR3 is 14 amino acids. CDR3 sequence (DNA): TGTGCCACCAGCAGAGATCGATACGGGGAAAAACTGTTTTTT. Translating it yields CATSRDRYGEKLFF.

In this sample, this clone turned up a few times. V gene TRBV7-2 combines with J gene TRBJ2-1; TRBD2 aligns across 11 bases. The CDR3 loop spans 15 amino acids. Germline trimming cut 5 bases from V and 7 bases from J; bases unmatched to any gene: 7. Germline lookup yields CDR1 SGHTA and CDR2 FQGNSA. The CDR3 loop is CASSPLAGVRNEQFF. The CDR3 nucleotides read TGTGCCAGCAGCCCACTAGCGGGAGTCCGGAATGAGCAGTTCTTC.

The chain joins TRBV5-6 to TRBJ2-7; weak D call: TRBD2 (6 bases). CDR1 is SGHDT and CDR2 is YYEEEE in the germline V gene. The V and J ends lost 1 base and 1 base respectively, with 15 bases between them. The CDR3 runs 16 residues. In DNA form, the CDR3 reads TGTGCCAGCAGCTTGAACTCCGGTCGGGGGTCCTACGAGCAGTACTTC. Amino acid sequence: CASSLNSGRGSYEQYF.

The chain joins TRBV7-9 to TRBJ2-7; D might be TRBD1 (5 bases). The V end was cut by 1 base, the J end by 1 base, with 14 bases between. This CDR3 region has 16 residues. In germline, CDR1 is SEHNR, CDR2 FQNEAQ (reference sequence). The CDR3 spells CASSLGDHRTSYEQYF. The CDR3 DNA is TGTGCCAGCAGCTTAGGTGATCACAGGACATCCTACGAGCAGTACTTC.

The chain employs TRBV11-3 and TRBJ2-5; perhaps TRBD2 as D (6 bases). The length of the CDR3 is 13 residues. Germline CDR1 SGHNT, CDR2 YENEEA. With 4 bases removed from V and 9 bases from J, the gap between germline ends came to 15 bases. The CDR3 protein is CASSSDRGAPQYF. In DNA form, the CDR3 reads TGTGCCAGCAGCTCCGATCGCGGGGCGCCCCAGTACTTC.

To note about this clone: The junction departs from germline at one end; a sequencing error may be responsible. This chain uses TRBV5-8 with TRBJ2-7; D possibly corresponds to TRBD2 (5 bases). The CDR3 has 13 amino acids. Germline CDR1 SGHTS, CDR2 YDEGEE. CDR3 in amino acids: CASSLAGDYKQYF. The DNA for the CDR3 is TGTGCCAGCAGCTTGGCTGGTGACTACAAGCAGTACTTC.

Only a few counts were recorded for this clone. CDR3 in DNA: TGTGCCAGCAGCTCAAGACTGGGGGGTAACACTGAAGCTTTCTTT. Its translation: CASSSRLGGNTEAFF. The J gene is TRBJ1-1, the V gene TRBV5-4; possible D gene TRBD1, 5 bases. The germline V and J ends were trimmed by 3 bases and 2 bases, with 14 bases remaining between them. Germline CDR1 is SGHNT and CDR2 is YYREEE (reference sequence). The CDR3 consists of 15 residues.

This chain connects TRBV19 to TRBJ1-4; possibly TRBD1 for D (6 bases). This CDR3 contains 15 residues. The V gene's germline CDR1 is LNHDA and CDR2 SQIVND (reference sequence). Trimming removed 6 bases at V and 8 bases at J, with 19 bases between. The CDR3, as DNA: TGTGCCAGTAGGACATCGGGGGGGCGAGACGAAAAACTGTTTTTT. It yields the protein CASRTSGGRDEKLFF.

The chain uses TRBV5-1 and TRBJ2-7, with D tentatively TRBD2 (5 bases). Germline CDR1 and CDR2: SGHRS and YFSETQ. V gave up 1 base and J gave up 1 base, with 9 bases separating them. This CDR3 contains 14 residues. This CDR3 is CASSLTGISYEQYF. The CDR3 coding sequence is TGCGCCAGCAGCTTGACGGGAATTTCCTACGAGCAGTACTTC.